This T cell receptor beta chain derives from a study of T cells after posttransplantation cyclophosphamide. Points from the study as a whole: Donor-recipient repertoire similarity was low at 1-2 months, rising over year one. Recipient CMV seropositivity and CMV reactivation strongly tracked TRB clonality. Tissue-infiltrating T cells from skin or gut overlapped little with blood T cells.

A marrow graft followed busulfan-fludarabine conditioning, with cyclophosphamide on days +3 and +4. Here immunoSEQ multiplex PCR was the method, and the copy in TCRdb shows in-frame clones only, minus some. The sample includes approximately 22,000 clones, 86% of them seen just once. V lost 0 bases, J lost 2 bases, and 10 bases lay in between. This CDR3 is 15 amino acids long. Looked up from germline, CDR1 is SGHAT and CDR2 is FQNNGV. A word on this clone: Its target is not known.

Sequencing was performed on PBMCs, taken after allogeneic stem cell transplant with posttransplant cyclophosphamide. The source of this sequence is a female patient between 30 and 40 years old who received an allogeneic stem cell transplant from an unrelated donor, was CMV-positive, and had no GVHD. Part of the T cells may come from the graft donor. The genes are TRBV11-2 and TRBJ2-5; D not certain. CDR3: CASSLDRYSQETQYF. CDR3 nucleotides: TGTGCCAGCAGCTTAGATCGGTACTCACAAGAGACCCAGTACTTC.